The clone carrying this TCR beta chain was counted only a few times. The antigen is unknown. Template switching with 5'RACE generated the TCR cDNA and added a universal primer site and UMIs. TCRdb itself ran the 5' RACE reads through MiXCR, one entry per CDR3 protein. This sample has more than 300,000 distinct CDR3 sequences, with around 4.3% found just once. This sample stems from a study of T cells after yellow fever vaccination. Study as a whole: Preparation of fractions with low cell numbers was performed using SMART-Seq v4 Ultra Low Input.

The CDR3 runs 13 residues. Trimming took 6 bases from V and 7 from J, leaving 14 bases between them. Germline CDR1 and CDR2: SGHRS and YFSETQ. General study results and limits: Sorted repertoires could include abundant contaminating clonotypes from bulk cells.

The specimen comprised PBMCs, sampled 15 days after the yellow fever booster vaccination. This chain links TRBV5-1 with TRBJ2-1; D might be TRBD2 (6 bases). This TCR was recovered from a man aged 18 to 35 who received the YFV17D yellow fever vaccine. This CDR3 reads CASIPPAGNEQFF. DNA of the CDR3: TGCGCCAGCATCCCCCCCGCGGGAAATGAGCAGTTCTTC.